Below, 13 T cell receptor beta chains from the same sample are listed, as sequenced in a study of shared clonotypes between healthy human individuals. Sequencing was performed with immunoSEQ multiplex PCR; in TCRdb, only in-frame clones are kept and a portion is missing. The sample carries under 600,000 clones, around 78% recorded once. Material for sequencing was PBMCs. The receptors shown here come from a woman between 40 and 50 years old in good health. Some clones in this sample may be carry-over from other donors' samples.

V usage is TRBV5-8 and J usage is TRBJ1-5; TRBD1 aligns across 8 bases. The CDR3 runs 15 residues. Losses at the gene ends were 4 bases for V and 4 bases for J; bases not matched to a gene: 7. CDR1 and CDR2 (germline): SGHTS, YDEGEE. CDR3 sequence reads: CASSTGQGWNQPQHF. The DNA for the CDR3 is TGTGCCAGCAGCACAGGACAGGGTTGGAATCAGCCCCAGCATTTT.

A remark on this clone: This may stem from a read error, because a much larger clone lies one nucleotide away. CDR3 protein: CASRGPGVLGGADVLTF. The CDR3, as DNA: TGCGCCAGCAGGGGACCTGGGGTCCTGGGGGGGGCCGACGTCCTGACTTTC. The chain employs TRBV10-1 and TRBJ2-6, with a weak D call TRBD2 (7 bases). This CDR3 comprises 17 residues. CDR1 WNHNN and CDR2 SYGVQD come from the germline V gene (reference sequence).

The V call is TRBV4-2, the J call TRBJ2-2; 7 bases fit TRBD1. The CDR3 has 16 residues. Germline trimming cut 0 bases from V and 3 bases from J; bases unmatched to any gene: 4. CDR1 LGHNA and CDR2 YNFKEQ come from the germline V gene. The CDR3 sequence: CASSQDPGTDTGELFF. The CDR3, as DNA: TGTGCCAGCAGCCAAGACCCTGGGACAGACACCGGGGAGCTGTTTTTT.

The CDR3 nucleotides read TGTGCCTGGAGTGTCTCTTCCCCCTCCGGGCAGTACTTC. It translates to CAWSVSSPSGQYF. The genes are TRBV30 and TRBJ2-5, with D unclear. V was shortened by 0 bases and J by 11 bases, with 16 bases between the two germline ends. Germline CDR1 is GTSNPN and CDR2 is SVGIG (reference sequence). The CDR3 covers 13 residues.

The V gene is TRBV29-1, the J gene TRBJ1-2; weak D call: TRBD1 (6 bases). Germline values: CDR1 SQVTM, CDR2 ANQGSEA. V lost 1 base to trimming and J lost 8 bases, with 8 bases between them. The CDR3 contains 11 residues. CDR3 coding DNA: TGCAGCGTTGAAGTGGGGGGCGGCTACACCTTC. Its translation is CSVEVGGGYTF. Full variable domain (rest looked up from reference TRBV29-1 and TRBJ1-2): SAVISQKPSRDICQRGTSLTIQCQVDSQVTMMFWYRQQPGQSLTLIATANQGSEATYESGFVIDKFPISRPNLTFSTLTVSNMSPEDSSIYLCSVEVGGGYTFGSGTRLTVV.

The chain combines TRBV6-1 with TRBJ1-4; 7 nucleotides match TRBD1. V dropped 1 base and J dropped 6; count of bases not matched to a gene: 5. The CDR3 covers 15 residues. Germline values: CDR1 MNHNS, CDR2 SASEGT. The CDR3 DNA reads as TGTGCCAGCAGTGAAGGGACAGGAACATATGAAAAACTGTTTTTT. As protein: CASSEGTGTYEKLFF.

Remarks on this clone: A far bigger clonotype differs at one base, so this is likely a read error. The J gene is TRBJ2-2, the V gene TRBV25-1, with 7 bases matching TRBD2. Per the germline V gene, CDR1 is MGHDK and CDR2 is SYGVNS. J lost 1 base, V lost 1 base, and 0 bases had no gene match. This CDR3 spans 15 amino acids. For the CDR3, the DNA is TGTGCCAGCAGTGAATCTAGCGGGAACACCGGGGAGCTGTTTTTT. Encoded protein: CASSESSGNTGELFF.

Comment on this clone: This specimen includes other DNA sequences encoding the same CDR3. The chain employs TRBV2 and TRBJ1-5; D not certain. Germline assignment: CDR1 SNHLY and CDR2 FYNNEI. CDR3 length: 12 amino acids. Trimming shortened V by 2 bases and J by 3 bases, and 2 bases separated the two germline ends. Here the CDR3 reads CASSEPNQPQHF. CDR3 bases: TGTGCCAGCAGTGAACCCAATCAGCCCCAGCATTTT.

The rearrangement joins TRBV2 to TRBJ1-5; D ambiguous. Trimming stripped 6 bases from V and 4 bases from J, with 10 bases between. Germline CDR1 reads SNHLY; CDR2 reads FYNNEI. The CDR3 length is 13 residues. CDR3 region: CASRQLTNQPQHF. In nucleotides, the CDR3 is TGTGCCAGCAGGCAACTGACGAATCAGCCCCAGCATTTT.

V is TRBV6-1 and J is TRBJ1-5; D unclear. V was cut by 2 bases and J by 0 bases, with 8 bases left in between. Germline V lookup: CDR1 MNHNS, CDR2 SASEGT. There are 15 residues in the CDR3. The CDR3 DNA reads as TGTGCCAGCAGTGAATTTGATTATAGCAATCAGCCCCAGCATTTT. This encodes CASSEFDYSNQPQHF.

This clone was seen only a few times. The chain joins TRBV6-6 to TRBJ2-7, with D maybe TRBD1 (5 bases). The CDR3 contains 12 residues. Germline CDR1 reads MNHNY; CDR2 reads SVGAGI (reference sequence). V lost 6 bases, J lost 6 bases, and 12 bases lay in between. For the CDR3, the DNA is TGTGCCAGCAGACTGCAGGGCAGCGAGCAGTACTTC. Translated, it gives CASRLQGSEQYF.

The chain employs TRBV2 and TRBJ2-7, with D unclear. This CDR3 spans 15 amino acids. Trimming left V 5 bases short and J 3 bases short, with 17 bases between. Per the germline V gene, CDR1 is SNHLY and CDR2 is FYNNEI. The CDR3 sequence: CASSSNKGGGYEQYF. The CDR3 DNA sequence: TGTGCCAGCAGTTCTAACAAGGGTGGTGGCTACGAGCAGTACTTC.

The chain has TRBV10-3 and TRBJ2-2, with D unclear. CDR3 length equals 15 residues. Germline V lookup: CDR1 ENHRY, CDR2 SYGVKD. V was shortened by 6 bases and J by 0 bases, with 11 bases between the two germline ends. In nucleotides, the CDR3 is TGTGCCATCAGGTCAGCAGGTTCGAACACCGGGGAGCTGTTTTTT. Protein sequence: CAIRSAGSNTGELFF.